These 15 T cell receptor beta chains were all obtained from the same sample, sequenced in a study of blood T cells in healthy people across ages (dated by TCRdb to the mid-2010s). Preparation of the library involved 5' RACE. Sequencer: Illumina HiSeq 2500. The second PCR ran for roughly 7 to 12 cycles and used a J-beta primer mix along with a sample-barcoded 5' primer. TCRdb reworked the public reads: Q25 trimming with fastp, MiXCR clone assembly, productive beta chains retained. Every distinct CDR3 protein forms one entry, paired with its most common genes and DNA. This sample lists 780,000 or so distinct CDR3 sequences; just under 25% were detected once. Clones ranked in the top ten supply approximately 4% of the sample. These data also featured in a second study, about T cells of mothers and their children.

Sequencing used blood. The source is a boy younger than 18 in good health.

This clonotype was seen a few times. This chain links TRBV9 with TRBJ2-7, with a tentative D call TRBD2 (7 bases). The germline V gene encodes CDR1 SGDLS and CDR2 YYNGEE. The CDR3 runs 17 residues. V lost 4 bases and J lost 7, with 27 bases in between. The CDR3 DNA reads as TGTGCCAGCAGCCAAGAACCAGGGACATCGGGACTAAAGGAGCAGTACTTC. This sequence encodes CASSQEPGTSGLKEQYF.

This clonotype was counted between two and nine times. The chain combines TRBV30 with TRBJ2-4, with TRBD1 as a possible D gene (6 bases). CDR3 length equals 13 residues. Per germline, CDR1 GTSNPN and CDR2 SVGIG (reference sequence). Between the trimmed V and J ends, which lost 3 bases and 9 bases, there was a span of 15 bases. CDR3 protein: CAWSNGDIGIQYF. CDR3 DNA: TGTGCCTGGAGCAACGGGGACATCGGCATTCAGTACTTC.

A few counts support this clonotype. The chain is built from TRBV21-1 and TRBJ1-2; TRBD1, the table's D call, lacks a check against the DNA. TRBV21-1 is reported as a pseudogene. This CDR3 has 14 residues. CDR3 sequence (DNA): TGTGCCAGCAACCGATTCGGGGGCGTGCATGGCTACACCTTC. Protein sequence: CASNRFGGVHGYTF.

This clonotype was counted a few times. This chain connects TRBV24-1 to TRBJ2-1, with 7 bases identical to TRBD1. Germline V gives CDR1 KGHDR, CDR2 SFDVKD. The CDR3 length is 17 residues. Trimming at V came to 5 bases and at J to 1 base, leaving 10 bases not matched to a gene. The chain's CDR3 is CATSGPTGINSYNEQFF. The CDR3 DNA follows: TGTGCCACCAGTGGCCCGACAGGGATTAATTCCTACAATGAGCAGTTCTTC.

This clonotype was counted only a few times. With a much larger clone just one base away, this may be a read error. CDR3 nucleotides: TGTGCCAGCAGCTTAGAGGCTCGACTAGTGGGAGTCACAGATACGCAGTATTTT. Translated: CASSLEARLVGVTDTQYF. The chain recombines TRBV13 with TRBJ2-3; D may be TRBD2 (6 bases). Germline values: CDR1 PRHDT, CDR2 FYEKMQ (reference sequence). There are 18 residues in the CDR3. Deletions cut 1 base from V and 2 bases from J, with 19 bases between.

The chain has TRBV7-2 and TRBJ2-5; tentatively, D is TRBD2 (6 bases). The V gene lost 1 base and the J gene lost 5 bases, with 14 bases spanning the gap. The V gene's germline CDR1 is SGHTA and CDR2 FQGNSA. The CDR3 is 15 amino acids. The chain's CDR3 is CASSLVSPAGETQYF. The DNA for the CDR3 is TGTGCCAGCAGCTTAGTAAGCCCGGCGGGGGAGACCCAGTACTTC.

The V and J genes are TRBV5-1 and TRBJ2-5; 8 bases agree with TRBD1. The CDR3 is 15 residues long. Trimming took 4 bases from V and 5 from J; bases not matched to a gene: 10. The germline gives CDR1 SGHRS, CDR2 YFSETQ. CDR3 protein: CASSGQGIRGETQYF. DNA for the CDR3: TGCGCCAGCAGCGGACAGGGTATACGTGGGGAGACCCAGTACTTC.

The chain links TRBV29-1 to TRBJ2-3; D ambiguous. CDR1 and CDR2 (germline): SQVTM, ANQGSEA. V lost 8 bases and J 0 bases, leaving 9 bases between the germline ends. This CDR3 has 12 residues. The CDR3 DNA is TGCAGCTCCCAGGACAGCACAGATACGCAGTATTTT. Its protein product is CSSQDSTDTQYF.

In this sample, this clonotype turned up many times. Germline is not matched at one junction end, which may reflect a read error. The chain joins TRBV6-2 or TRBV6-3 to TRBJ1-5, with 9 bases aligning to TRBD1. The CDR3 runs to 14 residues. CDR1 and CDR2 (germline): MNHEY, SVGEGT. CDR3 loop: CASSGTGSNQPQHF. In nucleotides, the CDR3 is TGTGCCAGCAGCGGGACAGGGAGCAACCAGCCCCAGCATTTT.

DNA for the CDR3: TGTGCCAGCAGGCGGGGACAGGGCCCCTACAATGAGCAGTTCTTC. As protein: CASRRGQGPYNEQFF. The chain links TRBV6-2 or TRBV6-3 to TRBJ2-1; 9 bases agree with TRBD1. CDR1 is MNHEY, CDR2 SVGEGT, per germline. V was pared by 6 bases and J by 2 bases, with 5 bases of the junction left unmatched. There are 15 residues in the CDR3.

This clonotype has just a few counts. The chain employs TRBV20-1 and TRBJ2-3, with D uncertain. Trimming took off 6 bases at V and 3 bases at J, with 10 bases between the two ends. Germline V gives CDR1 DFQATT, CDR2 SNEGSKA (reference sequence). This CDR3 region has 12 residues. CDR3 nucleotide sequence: TGCAGTGCCGGACGCCTAACAGATACGCAGTATTTT. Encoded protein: CSAGRLTDTQYF.

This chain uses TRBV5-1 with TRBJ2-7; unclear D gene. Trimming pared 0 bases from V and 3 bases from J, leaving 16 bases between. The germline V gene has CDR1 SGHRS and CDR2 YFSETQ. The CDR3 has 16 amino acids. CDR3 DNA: TGCGCCAGCAGCTTGGCAGCCAACCAGGCTAGCTACGAGCAGTACTTC. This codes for CASSLAANQASYEQYF.

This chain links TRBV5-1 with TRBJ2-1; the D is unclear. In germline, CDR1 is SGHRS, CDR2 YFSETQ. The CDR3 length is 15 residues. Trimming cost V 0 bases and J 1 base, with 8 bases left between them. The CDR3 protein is CASSLAFLSYNEQFF. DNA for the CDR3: TGCGCCAGCAGCTTGGCCTTCCTTTCCTACAATGAGCAGTTCTTC.

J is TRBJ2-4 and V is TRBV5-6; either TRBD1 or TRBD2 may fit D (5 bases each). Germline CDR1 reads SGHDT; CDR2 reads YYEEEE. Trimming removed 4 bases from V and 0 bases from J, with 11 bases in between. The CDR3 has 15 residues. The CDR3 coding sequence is TGTGCCAGCAGCCGGGGACGACTAGCCAAAAACATTCAGTACTTC. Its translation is CASSRGRLAKNIQYF.

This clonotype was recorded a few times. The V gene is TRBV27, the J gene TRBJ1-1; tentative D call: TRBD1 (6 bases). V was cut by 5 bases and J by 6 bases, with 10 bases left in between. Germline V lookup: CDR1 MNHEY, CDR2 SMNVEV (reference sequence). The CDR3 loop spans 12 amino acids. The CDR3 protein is CASSTGWAEAFF. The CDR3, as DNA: TGTGCCAGCAGTACAGGGTGGGCTGAAGCTTTCTTT.